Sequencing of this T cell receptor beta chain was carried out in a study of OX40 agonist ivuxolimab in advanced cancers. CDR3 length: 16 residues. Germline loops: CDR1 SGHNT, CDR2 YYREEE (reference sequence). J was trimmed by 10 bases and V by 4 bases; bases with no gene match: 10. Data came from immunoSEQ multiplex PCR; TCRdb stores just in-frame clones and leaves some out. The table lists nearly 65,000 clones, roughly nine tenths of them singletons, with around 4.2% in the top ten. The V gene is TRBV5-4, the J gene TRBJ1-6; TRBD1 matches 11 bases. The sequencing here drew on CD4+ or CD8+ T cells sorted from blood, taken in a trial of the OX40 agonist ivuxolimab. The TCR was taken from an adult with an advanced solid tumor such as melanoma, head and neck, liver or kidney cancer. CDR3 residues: CASSDIGQGAKSPLHF. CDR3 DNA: TGTGCCAGCAGCGATATTGGACAGGGGGCGAAATCACCCCTCCACTTT.